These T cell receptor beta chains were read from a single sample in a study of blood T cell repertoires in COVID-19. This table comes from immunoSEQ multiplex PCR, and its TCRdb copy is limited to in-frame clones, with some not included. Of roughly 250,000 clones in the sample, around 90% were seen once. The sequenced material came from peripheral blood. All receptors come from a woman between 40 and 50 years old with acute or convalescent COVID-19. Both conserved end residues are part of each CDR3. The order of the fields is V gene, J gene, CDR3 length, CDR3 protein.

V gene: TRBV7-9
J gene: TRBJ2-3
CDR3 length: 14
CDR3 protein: CASSGRDRADTQYF

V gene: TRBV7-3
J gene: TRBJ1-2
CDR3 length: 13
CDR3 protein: CASSPDRAHGYTF

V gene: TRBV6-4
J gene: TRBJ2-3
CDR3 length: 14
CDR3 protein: CASSRDSSTDTQYF

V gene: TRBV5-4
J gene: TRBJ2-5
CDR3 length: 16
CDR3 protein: CASSLGTSGGQETQYF

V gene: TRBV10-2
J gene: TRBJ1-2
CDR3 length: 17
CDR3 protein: CASSPGLSGTGIQGYTF

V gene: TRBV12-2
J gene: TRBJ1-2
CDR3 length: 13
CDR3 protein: CASRSPQGCGYTF

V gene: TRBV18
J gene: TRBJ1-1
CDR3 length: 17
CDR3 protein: CASSPTRGGRKNTEAFF

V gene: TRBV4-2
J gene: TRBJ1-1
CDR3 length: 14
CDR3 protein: CASSQDNQNTEAFF

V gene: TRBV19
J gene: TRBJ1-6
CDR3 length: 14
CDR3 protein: CASSMGQSNSPLHF

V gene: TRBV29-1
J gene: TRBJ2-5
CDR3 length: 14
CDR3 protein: CSVPRGEGGKTQYF

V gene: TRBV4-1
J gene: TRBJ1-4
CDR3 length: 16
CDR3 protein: CASSLQSGQGMVKLFF

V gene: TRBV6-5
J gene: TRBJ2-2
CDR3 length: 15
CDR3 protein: CASSLDRGSTGELFF

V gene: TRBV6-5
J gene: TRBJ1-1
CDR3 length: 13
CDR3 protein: CASSYQGQNEAFF

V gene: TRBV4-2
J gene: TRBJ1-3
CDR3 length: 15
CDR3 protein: CASRVQGARGNTIYF

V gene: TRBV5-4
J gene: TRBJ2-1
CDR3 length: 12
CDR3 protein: CASSVTANEQFF

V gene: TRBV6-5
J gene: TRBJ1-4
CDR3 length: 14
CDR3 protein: CASRMTGLNEKLFF